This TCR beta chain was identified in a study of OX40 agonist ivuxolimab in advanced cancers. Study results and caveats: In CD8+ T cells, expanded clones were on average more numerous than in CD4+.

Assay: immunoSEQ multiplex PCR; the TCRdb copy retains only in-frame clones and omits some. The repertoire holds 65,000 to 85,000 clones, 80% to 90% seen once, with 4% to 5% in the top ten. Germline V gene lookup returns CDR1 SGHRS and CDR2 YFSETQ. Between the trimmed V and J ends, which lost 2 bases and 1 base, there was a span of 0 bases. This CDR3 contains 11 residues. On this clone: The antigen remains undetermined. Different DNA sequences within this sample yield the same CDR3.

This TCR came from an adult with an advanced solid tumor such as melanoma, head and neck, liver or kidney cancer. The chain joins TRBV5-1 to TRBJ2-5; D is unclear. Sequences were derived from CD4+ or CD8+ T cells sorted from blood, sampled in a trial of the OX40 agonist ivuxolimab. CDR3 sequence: CASSFQETQYF. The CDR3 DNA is TGCGCCAGCAGCTTCCAAGAGACCCAGTACTTC.